This T cell receptor (beta chain) was sequenced for a study of CXCR3-negative and CXCR3-positive naive CD8 T cells. Study-wide background: Sequencing yielded about 150 million TRB reads, roughly 1.5 +/- 0.3 million per library. Study outcomes and limitations: Unlike memory cells, which differed, naive CXCR3-negative and CXCR3-positive cells had similar TRBV-TRBJ usage. Greater hydrophobicity was found in TRB CDR3s of CXCR3-positive naive cells than of CXCR3-negative naive cells.

TRB cDNA was prepared as libraries by UMI-labeled 5' RACE. TCRdb re-called the 5' RACE reads and catalogs CDR3 proteins one per entry, DNA excluded. The table lists 100,000 to 150,000 distinct CDR3 sequences. As concerns this clonotype: The antigen remains undetermined.

In germline, CDR1 is SQVTM, CDR2 ANQGSEA. The CDR3 is 12 residues long. Material: naive CXCR3- CD8+ T cells from blood. Subset in this sample: CD45RO-CCR7+CD27+CD95- naive CD8+ T cells lacking CXCR3 (TNR3-). The sequence was obtained from a human donor in good health. Some clones in this sample may be carry-over from other donors' samples. The chain combines TRBV29-1 with TRBJ2-5. CDR3 sequence: CSVDNLSDRRYF.